These 7 T cell receptor beta chains were sequenced from one sample in a study of blood T cell repertoires in COVID-19 (TCRdb year 2020). Receptor libraries were prepared by the immunoSEQ multiplex PCR assay. Imported from immuneACCESS, the table was reduced by TCRdb to in-frame sequences with V and J called. These copies leave out some clones; in studies compared against another copy, an unresolved V gene accounts for under half, and the cause of the remainder is not known. The sample data list around 250,000 clones, and approximately 88% of these were observed just once. The ten largest make up roughly 10% of the sample. Sequences were obtained from peripheral blood. The receptor set was obtained from a woman between 65 and 79 years old with COVID-19, enrolled during active disease.

V usage is TRBV28 and J usage is TRBJ2-3; 11 bases are shared with TRBD2. CDR1 and CDR2 (germline): MDHEN, SYDVKM. Losses at the gene ends were 2 bases for V and 7 bases for J; bases not matched to a gene: 5. CDR3 length: 15 residues. The CDR3 sequence is CASSLVAGGPHTQYF. The CDR3 DNA follows: TGTGCCAGCAGTTTAGTAGCGGGAGGGCCGCATACGCAGTATTTT.

V usage is TRBV9 and J usage is TRBJ1-3, with D maybe TRBD1 (6 bases). With 2 bases removed from V and 2 bases from J, the gap between germline ends came to 11 bases. Germline CDR1 is SGDLS and CDR2 is YYNGEE. This CDR3 spans 15 amino acids. The CDR3: CASSVNRDPGNTIYF. As DNA, the CDR3 is TGTGCCAGCAGCGTGAACAGGGACCCTGGAAACACCATATATTTT. Using reference TRBV9 and TRBJ1-3 for the parts outside the CDR3, the full variable domain is DSGVTQTPKHLITATGQRVTLRCSPRSGDLSVYWYQQSLDQGLQFLIQYYNGEERAKGNILERFSAQQFPDLHSELNLSSLELGDSALYFCASSVNRDPGNTIYFGEGSWLTVV.

The V and J genes are TRBV6-2 or TRBV6-3 and TRBJ1-5; TRBD1 agrees at 7 bases. This CDR3 spans 16 amino acids. Per germline, CDR1 MNHEY and CDR2 SVGEGT. Losses at the gene ends were 6 bases for V and 0 bases for J; bases not matched to a gene: 8. The CDR3 loop is CASSEQYRGSNQPQHF. As DNA, the CDR3 is TGTGCCAGCAGCGAACAATACAGGGGTAGCAATCAGCCCCAGCATTTT.

About this clone itself: This same CDR3 is encoded by further DNA sequences in the sample. The rearrangement links TRBV5-4 to TRBJ2-3, with 7 positions matching TRBD1. Trimming removed 4 bases from V and 0 bases from J; junction bases left unmatched: 2. In germline, CDR1 is SGHNT, CDR2 YYREEE (reference sequence). The CDR3 sequence is 14 residues long. The CDR3 here is CASSRDSSTDTQYF. The DNA for the CDR3 is TGTGCCAGCAGCAGGGACAGTAGCACAGATACGCAGTATTTT.

The table lists this clone with a few counts. V and J are TRBV28 and TRBJ1-1, with D uncertain. The CDR3 spans 14 residues. The germline gives CDR1 MDHEN, CDR2 SYDVKM. V lost 6 bases, J lost 4 bases, and 15 bases lay in between. CDR3 sequence reads: CASSLPGGITEAFF. CDR3 nucleotides: TGTGCCAGCAGCCTCCCGGGAGGTATCACTGAAGCTTTCTTT.

The rearrangement joins TRBV21-1 to TRBJ1-5; the D segment call TRBD1 is taken from the table without a DNA check. TRBV21-1 is a documented pseudogene. The CDR3 is made up of 16 amino acids. This chain's CDR3 is CASSKVGRYSNQPQHF. In nucleotides, the CDR3 is TGTGCCAGCAGCAAAGTGGGCAGGTATAGCAATCAGCCCCAGCATTTT.

This chain links TRBV7-9 with TRBJ2-2; no definite D call. The germline V gene encodes CDR1 SEHNR and CDR2 FQNEAQ (reference sequence). This CDR3 comprises 16 residues. Trimming took 1 base from V and 0 from J, leaving 9 bases between them. The CDR3 coding sequence is TGTGCCAGCAGCTTAGGAAGAGGTGCGAACACCGGGGAGCTGTTTTTT. It specifies CASSLGRGANTGELFF.